What follows is one T cell receptor beta chain and its context. The data belong to a study of CD8 T cells in Susac syndrome. RNA, at about 0.5 to 1 ug, was reverse transcribed with random hexamers. TCR beta CDR3 was amplified by immunoSEQ multiplex PCR. This amplification extended across 54 Vbeta and 13 Jbeta segments. MiXCR, run by TCRdb on the immunoSEQ multiplex PCR reads, gives a single entry per CDR3 protein. This table holds 170,000 or so distinct CDR3 sequences, about 93% found once. CDR3 length: 15 residues. After removal of 4 bases from V and 2 bases from J, the junction contained 6 bases not matched to a gene. Germline values: CDR1 KGHDR, CDR2 SFDVKD.

V and J are TRBV24-1 and TRBJ2-5; 7 bases fit TRBD1. The TCR sequence derives from a human donor with multiple sclerosis. The sample taken for sequencing was CD4+ T cells from PBMCs. The CDR3 DNA reads TGTGCCACCAGTGACCGTGGCAGGGGGCAAGAGACCCAGTACTTC. Its translation: CATSDRGRGQETQYF.